This T cell receptor (beta chain) was captured in a study of breast tumors, draining lymph nodes, adjacent tissues. Study results and caveats: That most tumor T cells come from lymph nodes remained unproven. Tumor repertoires ranked between lymph nodes and nontumor tissue in diversity, with V and J gene preferences.

TCRdb re-analysed the multiplex PCR reads in MiXCR, keeping a single row per CDR3 protein. This table has 200,000 to 250,000 distinct CDR3 sequences, less than 40% appearing once. Breast cancer patients provided tissue from their axillary draining lymph nodes. Notes on this clonotype: What it recognizes is unknown. A much larger clone lies a single base off, so this may be a read error.

With V trimmed by 3 bases and J by 6 bases, 10 bases remained unmatched. Germline lookup yields CDR1 DFQATT and CDR2 SNEGSKA (reference sequence). CDR3 size: 15 residues. The chain combines TRBV20-1 with TRBJ1-5; 8 nucleotides match TRBD1. The source material was axillary lymph node tissue. The TCR sequence derives from a female donor with breast cancer. Some clones in this sample may be carry-over from other donors' samples. CDR3 region: CSASRSQGATQPQHF. As DNA, the CDR3 is TGCAGTGCTAGTAGATCGCAGGGGGCAACTCAGCCCCAGCATTTT.